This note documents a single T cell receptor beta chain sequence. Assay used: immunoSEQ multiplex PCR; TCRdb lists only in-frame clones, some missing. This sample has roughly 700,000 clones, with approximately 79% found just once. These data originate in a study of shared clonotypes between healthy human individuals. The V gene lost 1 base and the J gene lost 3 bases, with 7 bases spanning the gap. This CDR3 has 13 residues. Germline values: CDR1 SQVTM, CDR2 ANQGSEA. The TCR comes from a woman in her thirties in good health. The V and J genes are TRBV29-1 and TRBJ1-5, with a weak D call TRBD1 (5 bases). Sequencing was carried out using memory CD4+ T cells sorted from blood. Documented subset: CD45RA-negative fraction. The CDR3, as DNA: TGCAGCGTTGAAGCGGGGACCAATCAGCCCCAGCATTTT. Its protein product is CSVEAGTNQPQHF.